This entry is about one T cell receptor beta chain. Its specificity is not known. With 60 Vbeta and 13 Jbeta primers, the PCR was carried out. The repertoire was sequenced with immunoSEQ multiplex PCR; TCRdb's copy has only in-frame clones and lacks some. The data contain roughly 100,000 clones, around 81% of them singletons. Trimming removed 4 bases from V and 6 bases from J, with 3 bases in between. CDR3 length: 11 residues. The V gene's germline CDR1 is SNHLY and CDR2 FYNNEI. The sample is drawn from a study of cytomegalovirus exposure and HLA in healthy donors. In the study overall: There were approximately 80 million unique TCRs (from HLA-typed donors) in an early data release.

Study-wide results and caveats: In an earlier analysis, about 87% or about 30%: the productive usage of most TCR beta V segments.

The rearrangement links TRBV2 to TRBJ1-4; D gene uncertain. The sequenced sample consisted of PBMCs. This TCR was recovered from a female donor in good health and CMV-seropositive. CDR3 nucleotides: TGTGCCAGCAGTGCGGATGAAAAACTGTTTTTT. Protein product: CASSADEKLFF.